The clone carrying this T cell receptor beta chain was observed many times. The sample originates from a study of blood T cells in healthy people across ages. A second PCR of 7 to 11 cycles used a sample-barcoded 5' primer and a J-beta primer mix. MiXCR, run by TCRdb on the 5' RACE reads, gives a single entry per CDR3 protein. This repertoire shows some 1.4 million distinct CDR3 sequences, around two fifths found once; its top ten account for 6.5% to 10%. The CDR3 has 14 residues. The V end was cut by 0 bases, the J end by 6 bases, with 10 bases between. The germline V gene encodes CDR1 SGHRS and CDR2 YFSETQ. The authors extracted at least 6 micrograms of total RNA per sample.

The chain is built from TRBV5-1 and TRBJ2-1, with D possibly matching TRBD1 (5 bases). The sample consisted of blood. This receptor was identified in a woman between 18 and 29 years old in good health. Here the CDR3 reads CASSLGPQGNEQFF. In nucleotides, the CDR3 is TGCGCCAGCAGCTTGGGACCCCAGGGCAATGAGCAGTTCTTC.